These 4 T cell receptor beta chains were sequenced from one sample in a study of metastatic and nonmetastatic thyroid tumors. Patients were all untreated before their thyroid surgery. Using MiXCR, TCRdb reanalyzed the PCR reads. The sample records around 12,000 clones, about 12% being singletons. Input material: blood. These receptor sequences come from a female donor with papillary thyroid cancer or a benign thyroid nodule (not recorded which). Some clones in this sample may be carry-over from other donors' samples.

V is TRBV5-6 and J is TRBJ2-7, with 7 nucleotides matching TRBD2. The CDR3 is 16 amino acids. J gave up 0 bases and V 0 bases, and 6 bases lay outside the gene matches. The germline gives CDR1 SGHDT, CDR2 YYEEEE. The CDR3 nucleotides are TGTGCCAGCAGCTTGGGGGGGGGAGTCTTCTCCTACGAGCAGTACTTC. This gives the protein CASSLGGGVFSYEQYF.

By share, this clone ranks as medium-sized. The genes are TRBV28 and TRBJ1-6, with TRBD1 matching 7 bases. The CDR3 has 14 residues. V dropped 5 bases and J dropped 7; count of bases not matched to a gene: 5. Germline V CDR1 and CDR2: MDHEN, SYDVKM. As DNA, the CDR3 is TGTGCCAGCAGTCTGGGACAGTCAAATTCACCCCTCCACTTT. Amino acid sequence: CASSLGQSNSPLHF.

This clone was counted at least ten times. The genes are TRBV7-8 and TRBJ2-7; the D gene is possibly TRBD1 (6 bases). V lost 7 bases and J 7 bases, leaving 20 bases between the germline ends. The CDR3 totals 14 residues. Germline assignment: CDR1 SGHVS and CDR2 FQNEAQ. The DNA for the CDR3 is TGTGCCAGCAACCCTGAGGCAGGGGTGGTGGAGCAGTACTTC. Encoded protein: CASNPEAGVVEQYF. Using reference TRBV7-8 and TRBJ2-7 for the parts outside the CDR3, the full variable domain is GAGVSQSPRYKVAKRGQDVALRCDPISGHVSLFWYQQALGQGPEFLTYFQNEAQLDKSGLPSDRFFAERPEGSVSTLKIQRTQQEDSAVYLCASNPEAGVVEQYFGPGTRLTVT.

By sample fraction, this clone is medium-sized (0.01 to 0.1%). The chain carries TRBV20-1 and TRBJ1-5; 9 nucleotides match TRBD1. V trimming: 4 bases; J trimming: 5 bases; junction bases outside the gene matches: 3. The CDR3 is 13 residues long. Germline lookup yields CDR1 DFQATT and CDR2 SNEGSKA (reference sequence). This CDR3 is CSAMGQGHQPQHF. Here the CDR3 DNA reads TGCAGTGCTATGGGACAGGGTCATCAGCCCCAGCATTTT.